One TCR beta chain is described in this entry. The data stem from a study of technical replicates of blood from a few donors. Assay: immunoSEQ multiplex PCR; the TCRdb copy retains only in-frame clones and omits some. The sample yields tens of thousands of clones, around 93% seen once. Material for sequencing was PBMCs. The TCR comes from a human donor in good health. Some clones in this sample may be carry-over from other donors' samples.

The CDR3 coding sequence is TGTGCCAGCAGCACAGAACCGACAGGGGGTCGAGAAAAACTGTTTTTT. This encodes CASSTEPTGGREKLFF. This chain connects TRBV5-6 to TRBJ1-4; 9 positions agree with TRBD1. Germline V gene lookup returns CDR1 SGHDT and CDR2 YYEEEE. This CDR3 has 16 residues. V lost 4 bases to trimming and J lost 8 bases; unmatched junction nucleotides: 12.